This T cell receptor beta chain was identified in a study of blood T cell repertoires in COVID-19. Study-level information: Both acute and convalescent COVID-19 samples were obtained from the United States, Italy and Spain. The cDNA or gDNA used as material had been derived from T cells, B-cell-depleted T cells, or PBMCs.

In the authors' methods: Cell counts per sample came from amplifying reference gene primers. The data were produced by immunoSEQ multiplex PCR, yet TCRdb's version contains in-frame clones alone and is incomplete. The DNA gave D and trimming, while V, J and clone size come from that table. Of 250,000 to 350,000 clones listed, about 90% are singletons. V was pared by 5 bases and J by 7 bases, with 3 bases between. This CDR3 contains 10 residues. CDR1 is SNHLY, CDR2 FYNNEI, per germline. The chain combines TRBV2 with TRBJ2-1, with unresolved D. Sequencing was performed on peripheral blood. The clonotype comes from a man between 18 and 35 years old who had recovered from COVID-19. The CDR3 here is CASSQNEQFF. The CDR3 DNA is TGTGCCAGCAGTCAAAATGAGCAGTTCTTC.